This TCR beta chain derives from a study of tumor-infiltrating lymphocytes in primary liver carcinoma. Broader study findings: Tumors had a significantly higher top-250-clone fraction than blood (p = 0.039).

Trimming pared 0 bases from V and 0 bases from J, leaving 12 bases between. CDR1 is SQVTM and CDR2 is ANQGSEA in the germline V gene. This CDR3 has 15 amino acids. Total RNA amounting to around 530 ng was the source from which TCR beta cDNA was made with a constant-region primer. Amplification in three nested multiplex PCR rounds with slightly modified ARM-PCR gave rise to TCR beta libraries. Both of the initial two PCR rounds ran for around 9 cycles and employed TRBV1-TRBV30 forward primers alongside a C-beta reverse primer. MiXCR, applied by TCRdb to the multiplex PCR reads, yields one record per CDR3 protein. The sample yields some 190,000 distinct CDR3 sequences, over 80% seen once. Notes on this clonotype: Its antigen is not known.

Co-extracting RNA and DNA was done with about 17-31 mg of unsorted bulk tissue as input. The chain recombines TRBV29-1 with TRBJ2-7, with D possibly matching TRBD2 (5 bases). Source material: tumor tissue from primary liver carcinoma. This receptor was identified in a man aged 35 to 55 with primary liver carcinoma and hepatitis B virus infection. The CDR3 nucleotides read TGCAGCGTTGAAGATTCGGATGGGAGCTCCTACGAGCAGTACTTC. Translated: CSVEDSDGSSYEQYF.